These T cell receptor beta chains were read from a single sample in a study of blood T cell repertoires in COVID-19. The repertoire was sequenced with immunoSEQ multiplex PCR; TCRdb's copy has only in-frame clones and lacks some. The sample yields about 100,000 clones, more than 80% seen once. Sequenced input: peripheral blood. The receptors shown here come from a man aged 55 to 69 with acute or convalescent COVID-19. CDR3s include the opening cysteine and the closing phenylalanine or tryptophan. D genes are given only for firm matches. Size is omitted from some rows. Given values are once, few, many or a class for expanded clones.

V,size,D,J,DNA,CDR3
TRBV5-1,-,-,TRBJ1-4,TGCGCCAGCAGCTTTCAGGGGCAATCAACTAATGAAAAACTGTTTTTT,CASSFQGQSTNEKLFF
TRBV5-6,-,TRBD2,TRBJ2-7,TGTGCCAGCAGCATGGGACTAGCGGGACCCTACGAGCAGTACTTC,CASSMGLAGPYEQYF
TRBV28,few,-,TRBJ2-3,TGTGCCAGCAGCCCTCCCCGGGATACGCAGTATTTT,CASSPPRDTQYF
TRBV19,once,TRBD2,TRBJ2-5,TGTGCCAGTAGTATAGTGAGGACTAGCGGGGAAGAGACCCAGTACTTC,CASSIVRTSGEETQYF
TRBV5-1,few,TRBD2,TRBJ2-1,TGCGCCAGCAGCTTGACTAGCGGGGCGACCAATGAGCAGTTCTTC,CASSLTSGATNEQFF
TRBV7-6,-,-,TRBJ2-1,TGTGCCAGCAGCTTAGTTGCGGGACCCAATGAGCAGTTCTTC,CASSLVAGPNEQFF
TRBV28,-,TRBD1,TRBJ1-2,TGTGCCACCTTAGGACAGGGGGGATGGGGCTACACCTTC,CATLGQGGWGYTF
TRBV5-1,-,-,TRBJ2-1,TGCGCCAGCAGCTCTACTATGAATGAGCAGTTCTTC,CASSSTMNEQFF
TRBV24-1,-,-,TRBJ2-1,TGTGCCACCAGTGAAACCACTAGTCCGGGCGATGAGCAGTTCTTC,CATSETTSPGDEQFF
TRBV4-3,-,-,TRBJ1-4,TGCGCCAGCAGCCCCCGCGCACAAGGGGCCCAACATGAAAAACTGTTTTTT,CASSPRAQGAQHEKLFF
TRBV12-5,-,-,TRBJ2-1,TGTGCTAGTGCGGGGGAGAACTACAATGAGCAGTTCTTC,CASAGENYNEQFF
TRBV5-1,once,-,TRBJ1-3,TGCGCCAGCAGCTTGACCCCAGTCTCTGGAAACACCATATATTTT,CASSLTPVSGNTIYF
TRBV24-1,-,-,TRBJ1-4,TGTGCCACCAGTGATTCGCAGGGGTCGGCTAATGAAAAACTGTTTTTT,CATSDSQGSANEKLFF
TRBV11-2,-,-,TRBJ2-7,TGTGCCAGCAGCTTAAGGTTTGACAGAGACTACGAGCAGTACTTC,CASSLRFDRDYEQYF
TRBV27,-,-,TRBJ2-3,TGTGCCAGCAGTTTACGCTCACTAGTGGCGAGTACAGATACGCAGTATTTT,CASSLRSLVASTDTQYF
TRBV5-4,-,TRBD2,TRBJ2-2,TGTGCCAGCAGCAACCGACTAGCGGGTACCGGGGAGCTGTTTTTT,CASSNRLAGTGELFF
TRBV11-2,-,TRBD2,TRBJ2-3,TGTGCCAGCAGCAATCTAGCGGGGGGAGATACGCAGTATTTT,CASSNLAGGDTQYF
TRBV14,-,-,TRBJ2-1,TGTGCCAGCAGCCAAGAGGGCCAGAGCTCCTACAATGAGCAGTTCTTC,CASSQEGQSSYNEQFF
TRBV3-1/TRBV3-2,-,-,TRBJ1-1,TGTGCCAGCAGCCCGTACCAGGGTCGGGCTGAAGCTTTCTTT,CASSPYQGRAEAFF
TRBV10-2,-,-,TRBJ2-7,TGCGCCAGCAGTGGAAAAATACTAGGACCCCTCTACGAGCAGTACTTC,CASSGKILGPLYEQYF
TRBV5-1,-,-,TRBJ1-1,TGCGCCAGCAGCTTGCCACAAAACACTGAAGCTTTCTTT,CASSLPQNTEAFF
TRBV27,once,TRBD1,TRBJ1-5,TGTGCCGGCAGCCGCCACCCCGGACAGGGCAATCAGCCCCAGCATTTT,CAGSRHPGQGNQPQHF
TRBV7-6,few,-,TRBJ2-3,TGTGCCAGCAGCTCCCCCCAGGGGAGAGCAGATACGCAGTATTTT,CASSSPQGRADTQYF
TRBV5-8,few,-,TRBJ1-5,TGTGCCAGCAGCTTGGGGGGGAGGGATCAGCCCCAGCATTTT,CASSLGGRDQPQHF
TRBV27,-,TRBD1,TRBJ1-5,TGTGCCAGCAGTCTTAGCGGGACAGGGGGAGGGCAGCCCCAGCATTTT,CASSLSGTGGGQPQHF
TRBV4-3,-,TRBD2,TRBJ2-3,TGCGCCAGCAGCCAACTAGGCGGGAGCAGCACAGATACGCAGTATTTT,CASSQLGGSSTDTQYF
TRBV19,-,-,TRBJ2-5,TGTGCCACCGCCACGCCGGGAACTCAAGAGACCCAGTACTTC,CATATPGTQETQYF
TRBV29-1,-,TRBD2,TRBJ2-7,TGCAGCGTTCGGCTAGCGGGAGGGTCCTACGAGCAGTACTTC,CSVRLAGGSYEQYF
TRBV5-1,-,-,TRBJ2-5,TGCGCCAGCAGCTTGGGAGGAGGCTCCCAAGAGACCCAGTACTTC,CASSLGGGSQETQYF
TRBV11-3,-,-,TRBJ1-6,TGTGCCAGTGCAAAGGGGGGGCCCTCACCCCTCCACTTT,CASAKGGPSPLHF
TRBV3-1/TRBV3-2,-,TRBD1,TRBJ1-2,TGTGCCAGCAGCCAGCCCGGGACAGGGAGTTCCTATGGCTACACCTTC,CASSQPGTGSSYGYTF
TRBV5-5,-,TRBD1,TRBJ2-3,TGTGCCAGCACCCCTTTAAAGGACAGGAGCACAGATACGCAGTATTTT,CASTPLKDRSTDTQYF
TRBV4-3,-,-,TRBJ2-3,TGCGCCAGCAGCCAAGATCCGTATTCCCTACTGGATACGCAGTATTTT,CASSQDPYSLLDTQYF
TRBV5-1,-,-,TRBJ2-7,TGCGCCAGCAGCTTGGCCCGGGAGCAGTACTTC,CASSLAREQYF
TRBV12-5,-,TRBD2,TRBJ2-5,TGTGCTAGTGGTTTGGTTCCTAGCGGGCCACCGGAGACCCAGTACTTC,CASGLVPSGPPETQYF
TRBV5-4,-,TRBD1,TRBJ2-1,TGTGCCAGCAGCTTGGGGACAGGACCACTCAATGAGCAGTTCTTC,CASSLGTGPLNEQFF
TRBV14,-,-,TRBJ2-1,TGTGCCAGCAGCCTTTATAATGAGCAGTTCTTC,CASSLYNEQFF
TRBV5-1,-,-,TRBJ2-5,TGCGCCAGCAGCGGAGTCGCGAGGCAAGAGACCCAGTACTTC,CASSGVARQETQYF
TRBV6-5,-,-,TRBJ1-3,TGTGCCAGCTACGGGGGAAGCTCTGGAAACACCATATATTTT,CASYGGSSGNTIYF
TRBV30,-,-,TRBJ1-2,TGTGCCTGGACTCCGCTGGGGGAGGGCTCGGGGGGCTACACCTTC,CAWTPLGEGSGGYTF
TRBV28,once,-,TRBJ1-6,TGTGCCAGCAGTTTGGGCGGGGTATTTGGCTCACCCCTCCACTTT,CASSLGGVFGSPLHF
TRBV6-5,-,-,TRBJ1-1,TGTGCCAGCACTCAGGGTAGGGATACTGAAGCTTTCTTT,CASTQGRDTEAFF
TRBV28,-,TRBD2,TRBJ2-1,TGTGCCAGCAACCCAGCGGGACTGTACAATGAGCAGTTCTTC,CASNPAGLYNEQFF
TRBV7-2,few,-,TRBJ2-7,TGTGCCAGCAGCCGGACTACCTACGAGCAGTACTTC,CASSRTTYEQYF
TRBV7-9,-,-,TRBJ2-3,TGTGCCAGCAGCTTTAAGGGGACAGATACGCAGTATTTT,CASSFKGTDTQYF
TRBV5-1,-,-,TRBJ2-5,TGCGCCAGCAGCCCCTTCGGTTCTGAAGAGACCCAGTACTTC,CASSPFGSEETQYF
TRBV5-4,few,TRBD1,TRBJ2-5,TGTGCCAGCAGCTTACCGCCGGGACAGGGCCAGACCCAGTACTTC,CASSLPPGQGQTQYF
TRBV6-5,-,-,TRBJ1-6,TGTGCCAGCACCGGACAGTTGAATTCACCCCTCCACTTT,CASTGQLNSPLHF
TRBV5-1,-,-,TRBJ2-7,TGCGCCAGCAGCTTGTCAGCGGGCGGGGTCTACGAGCAGTACTTC,CASSLSAGGVYEQYF
TRBV3-1/TRBV3-2,-,TRBD2,TRBJ2-5,TGTGCCAGCCTACCCAGCGGGAGAGTTCTGGAGACCCAGTACTTC,CASLPSGRVLETQYF